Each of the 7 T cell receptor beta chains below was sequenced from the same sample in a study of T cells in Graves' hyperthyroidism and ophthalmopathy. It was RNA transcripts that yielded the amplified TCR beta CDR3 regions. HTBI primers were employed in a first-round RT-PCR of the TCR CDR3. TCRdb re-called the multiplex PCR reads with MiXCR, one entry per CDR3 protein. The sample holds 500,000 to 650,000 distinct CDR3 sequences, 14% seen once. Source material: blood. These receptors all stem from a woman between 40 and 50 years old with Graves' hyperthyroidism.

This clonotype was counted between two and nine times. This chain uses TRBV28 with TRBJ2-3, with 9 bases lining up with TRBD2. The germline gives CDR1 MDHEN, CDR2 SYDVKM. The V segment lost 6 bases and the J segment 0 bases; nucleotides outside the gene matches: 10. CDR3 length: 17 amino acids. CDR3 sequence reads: CASSLGFTSGSTDTQYF. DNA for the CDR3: TGTGCCAGCAGCTTAGGGTTTACTAGCGGGAGCACAGATACGCAGTATTTT.

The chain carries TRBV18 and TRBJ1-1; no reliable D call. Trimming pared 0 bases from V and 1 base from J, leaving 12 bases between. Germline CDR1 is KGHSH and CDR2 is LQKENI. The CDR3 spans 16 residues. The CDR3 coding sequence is TGTGCCAGCTCACCACCGAGTCCAGGACCGAACACTGAAGCTTTCTTT. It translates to CASSPPSPGPNTEAFF.

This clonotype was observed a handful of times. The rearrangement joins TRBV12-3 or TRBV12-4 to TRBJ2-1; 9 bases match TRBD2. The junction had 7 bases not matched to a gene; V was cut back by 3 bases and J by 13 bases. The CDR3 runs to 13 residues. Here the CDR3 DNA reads TGTGCCAGCAGTTTTGCTAGCGGGGATACTCAGTTCTTC. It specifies CASSFASGDTQFF.

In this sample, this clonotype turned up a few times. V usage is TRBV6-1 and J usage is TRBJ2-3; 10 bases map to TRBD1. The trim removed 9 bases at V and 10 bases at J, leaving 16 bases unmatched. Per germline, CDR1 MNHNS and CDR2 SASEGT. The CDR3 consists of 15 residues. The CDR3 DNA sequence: TGTGCCAGTGAGGGGACAGGGGTTTTTTCCGGCTCGCAGTATTTT. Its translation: CASEGTGVFSGSQYF.

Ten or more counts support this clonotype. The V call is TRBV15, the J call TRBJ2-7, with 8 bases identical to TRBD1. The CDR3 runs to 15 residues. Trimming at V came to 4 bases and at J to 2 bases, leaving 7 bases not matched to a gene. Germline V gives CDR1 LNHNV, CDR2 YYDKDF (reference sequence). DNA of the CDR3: TGTGCCACCAGCAACCTTTCGACAGGGGCCTACGAGCAGTACTTC. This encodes CATSNLSTGAYEQYF.

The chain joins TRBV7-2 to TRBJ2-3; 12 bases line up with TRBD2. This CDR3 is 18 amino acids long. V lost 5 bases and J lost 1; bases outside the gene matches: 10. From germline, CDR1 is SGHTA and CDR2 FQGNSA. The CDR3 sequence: CASSPRTSGISGTDTQYF. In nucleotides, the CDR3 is TGTGCCAGCAGCCCCCGGACTAGCGGGATCTCGGGCACAGATACGCAGTATTTT.

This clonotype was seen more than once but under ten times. The CDR3 sequence is CSARELAGAVGELFF. CDR3 nucleotide sequence: TGCAGTGCTAGAGAACTAGCGGGAGCCGTCGGGGAGCTGTTTTTT. V gene TRBV20-1 combines with J gene TRBJ2-2, with TRBD2 matching over 11 bases. There are 15 residues in the CDR3. CDR1 and CDR2 from the germline V gene are DFQATT and SNEGSKA (reference sequence). Unmatched junction bases numbered 4, after V lost 0 bases and J lost 7 bases.